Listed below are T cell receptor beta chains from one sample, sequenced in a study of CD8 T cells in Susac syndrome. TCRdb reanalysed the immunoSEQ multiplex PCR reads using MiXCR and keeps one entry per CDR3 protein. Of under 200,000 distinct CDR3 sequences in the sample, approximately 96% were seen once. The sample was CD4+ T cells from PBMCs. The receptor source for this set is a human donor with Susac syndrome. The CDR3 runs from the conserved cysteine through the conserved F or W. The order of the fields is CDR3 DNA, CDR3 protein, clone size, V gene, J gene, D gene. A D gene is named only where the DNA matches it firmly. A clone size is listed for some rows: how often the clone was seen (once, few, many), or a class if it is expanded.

TGTGCCATCAGTGAGTCGCGGGGGAGCACAGATACGCAGTATTTT	CAISESRGSTDTQYF	-	TRBV10-3	TRBJ2-3	TRBD2
TGTGCTAGTGCCTGGACGTGGTCAGGGGAGCAGTTCTTC	CASAWTWSGEQFF	-	TRBV12-5	TRBJ2-1	-
TGCAGTGCTAGCTTCCATCTTCCGAATTCACCCCTCCACTTT	CSASFHLPNSPLHF	-	TRBV20-1	TRBJ1-6	-
TGTGGCACGAGACCGGGACAGAAGTACAATGAGCAGTTCTTC	CGTRPGQKYNEQFF	-	TRBV6-5	TRBJ2-1	TRBD1
TGTGCCAGCAGGGCCCCCGGTGGAAACACCATATATTTT	CASRAPGGNTIYF	-	TRBV13	TRBJ1-3	-
TGTGCCAGCAGCTTATCTCCGACAGGGGACCAGCCCCAGCATTTT	CASSLSPTGDQPQHF	once	TRBV7-2	TRBJ1-5	TRBD1
TGTGCCAGCAGTCCTGGACAGCCGTCGGTGAATTCACCCCTCCACTTT	CASSPGQPSVNSPLHF	-	TRBV11-2	TRBJ1-6	-
TGCAGCGTCTCTGTAGCGGGGGTAACCAAAAACATTCAGTACTTC	CSVSVAGVTKNIQYF	-	TRBV29-1	TRBJ2-4	TRBD2
TGTGCCAGCAGCGCCCACAGGGGGCGCAGGGGCAATGAGCAGTTCTTC	CASSAHRGRRGNEQFF	-	TRBV7-6	TRBJ2-1	TRBD1
TGTGCCTGGGGACAGGGTGTCTACGAGCAGTACTTC	CAWGQGVYEQYF	-	TRBV30	TRBJ2-7	TRBD1
TGTGCCAGCGCGGGGGGGGGAGGTACAGGTGAGCAGTTCTTC	CASAGGGGTGEQFF	-	TRBV12-3/TRBV12-4	TRBJ2-1	TRBD2
TGTGCCAGCAGTGTCCCGGGGGTCGGCAATCAGCCCCAGCATTTT	CASSVPGVGNQPQHF	-	TRBV2	TRBJ1-5	-
TGTGCCAGCAACGGGGGCCTGAATGAGCAGTTCTTC	CASNGGLNEQFF	few	TRBV6-1	TRBJ2-1	-
TGTGCCAGCAGCTTGGACCTACGCAATCACTATGGCTACACCTTC	CASSLDLRNHYGYTF	-	TRBV5-8	TRBJ1-2	-
TGTGCCAGCACGAGCGGGGGCTCCTACGAGCAGTACTTC	CASTSGGSYEQYF	-	TRBV6-2/TRBV6-3	TRBJ2-7	TRBD2
TGTGCCAGCAGTCCCCGGACTAGCGGAAATGAGCAGTTCTTC	CASSPRTSGNEQFF	-	TRBV7-2	TRBJ2-1	TRBD2
TGCAGTGTACCAGCGGATTACAATGAGCAGTTCTTC	CSVPADYNEQFF	-	TRBV20-1	TRBJ2-1	-
TGTGCCAGCAGCCTTCTTGACAGGGGCGCTAACTATGGCTACACCTTC	CASSLLDRGANYGYTF	-	TRBV16	TRBJ1-2	TRBD1
TGTGCCAGCAGCTTGTCCCCTAGCGGGGGCTACGAGCAGTACTTC	CASSLSPSGGYEQYF	once	TRBV5-4	TRBJ2-7	TRBD2
TGCAGTACCTGGACAGGCCAGGAGAGCTACACCTTC	CSTWTGQESYTF	-	TRBV20-1	TRBJ1-2	TRBD1
TGTGCCACCAGCAGTCCTGGATGGGTGCTCTCCTACGAGCAGTACTTC	CATSSPGWVLSYEQYF	-	TRBV15	TRBJ2-7	-
TGCAGCGTTGTTCACCCTACCGGGGAGCTGTTTTTT	CSVVHPTGELFF	-	TRBV29-1	TRBJ2-2	-
TGTGCCAGCAGCGCCGACAGCAACTATGGCTACACCTTC	CASSADSNYGYTF	-	TRBV5-4	TRBJ1-2	-
TGTGCCAGCAGTTATGAGAGTTACGGGGGTACTTCACCCCTCCACTTT	CASSYESYGGTSPLHF	-	TRBV6-5	TRBJ1-6	-
TGTGCCAGACGGTATAGCAATCAGCCCCAGCATTTT	CARRYSNQPQHF	once	TRBV21-1	TRBJ1-5	-
TGTGCCAGCAGCCCGGTCAGGGGTACGAGGGGCTACACCTTC	CASSPVRGTRGYTF	-	TRBV7-8	TRBJ1-2	-
TGTGCCAGCAGTGACTTTAGCACAGGCTCTTTCGTGAACACTGAAGCTTTCTTT	CASSDFSTGSFVNTEAFF	once	TRBV6-4	TRBJ1-1	-
TGTGCCAGCAGCTTAGGTCCTCCGGGGGGAGGAAATTCACCCCTCCACTTT	CASSLGPPGGGNSPLHF	-	TRBV7-9	TRBJ1-6	-
TGTGCCAGCAGCTCAGGGATCTATGGCTACACCTTC	CASSSGIYGYTF	-	TRBV2	TRBJ1-2	-
TGTGCCAGCTCATCCACAGGGGCCGCTTTTCTCTACGAGCAGTACTTC	CASSSTGAAFLYEQYF	-	TRBV18	TRBJ2-7	TRBD1
TGTGCCAGCAGCCCTTCCCAAGTAACAAATTCACCCCTCCACTTT	CASSPSQVTNSPLHF	-	TRBV4-2	TRBJ1-6	-
TGTGCCAGCAGTTTACCGCGAGAGTCCTTAAACATTCAGTACTTC	CASSLPRESLNIQYF	-	TRBV12-3/TRBV12-4	TRBJ2-4	-
TGTGCCAGCAGTGAAGGGGGTATCTATGGCTACACCTTC	CASSEGGIYGYTF	-	TRBV25-1	TRBJ1-2	-
TGTGCCACCAGCAGAGCTGGTAGAGGGAACACTGAAGCTTTCTTT	CATSRAGRGNTEAFF	-	TRBV15	TRBJ1-1	-
TGCAGCGTTGCCCCATCAACAGGTTTAAGCGGCTACACCTTC	CSVAPSTGLSGYTF	-	TRBV29-1	TRBJ1-2	-
TGTGCCAGCAGCGCGTGTCCCGGGACAGGGAGTGGGGCCAACGTCCTGACTTTC	CASSACPGTGSGANVLTF	-	TRBV21-1	TRBJ2-6	-
TGCAGTGCTAGCCCGGGGACCGGGGCCAACGTCCTGACTTTC	CSASPGTGANVLTF	-	TRBV20-1	TRBJ2-6	-
TGCGCCAGCAGCGACCGACAGGGGTACACTGAAGCTTTCTTT	CASSDRQGYTEAFF	-	TRBV4-1	TRBJ1-1	TRBD1
TGTGCCAGCAGCTCCCGACAGGGGGCTGGGACCGGGGAGCTGTTTTTT	CASSSRQGAGTGELFF	-	TRBV11-3	TRBJ2-2	TRBD1
TGTGCCAGCAGTGTCAGAGGGGCGCTCGTCTATGGCTACACCTTC	CASSVRGALVYGYTF	-	TRBV2	TRBJ1-2	-
TGCAGTGCTGCTAGGGGTAGGGAGACCCAGTACTTC	CSAARGRETQYF	-	TRBV20-1	TRBJ2-5	-
TGTGCCAGCACCCCGACATTTGGAGGGGGGCAAGATACGCAGTATTTT	CASTPTFGGGQDTQYF	-	TRBV7-3	TRBJ2-3	-
TGTGCCAGCAGTTTATTCCCCAAGGCGTGGAGTGAAAAACTGTTTTTT	CASSLFPKAWSEKLFF	-	TRBV28	TRBJ1-4	-
TGCGCCAGCAGCCCCGGGGGAGGGTCGGCCTACGAGCAGTACTTC	CASSPGGGSAYEQYF	-	TRBV5-1	TRBJ2-7	TRBD2
TGTGCCACCAGTGACTGGCCGCGGGACAGGGGGGACTATGGCTACACCTTC	CATSDWPRDRGDYGYTF	-	TRBV24-1	TRBJ1-2	TRBD1
TGTGCCAGCAGTTTCCCTTCACAGGGGTACGAGCAGTACTTC	CASSFPSQGYEQYF	-	TRBV12-3/TRBV12-4	TRBJ2-7	TRBD1
TGCGCCAGCAGCTTTGACTACGGTAATGAAAAACTGTTTTTT	CASSFDYGNEKLFF	-	TRBV5-1	TRBJ1-4	-
TGTGCCTGGAGTAGCCAGAAGGCGCTAAGTGAGCAGTTCTTC	CAWSSQKALSEQFF	-	TRBV30	TRBJ2-1	-